This TCR beta chain came from a study of T cell changes during pregnancy in multiple sclerosis. CDR3 length equals 17 residues. Germline V lookup: CDR1 MNHEY, CDR2 SMNVEV (reference sequence). The V gene end was trimmed by 0 bases and the J gene end by 1 base; junction bases not matched to a gene: 7. Produced via immunoSEQ multiplex PCR; TCRdb's table is partial and in-frame only. In the table there are approximately 70,000 clones, more than 85% of which are singletons. This clonotype was obtained from a female donor in good health, enrolled as a control in a pregnancy study. The input for sequencing was peripheral blood, taken in the first trimester of pregnancy. V usage is TRBV27 and J usage is TRBJ1-1; TRBD1 matches at 8 bases. The CDR3 region is CASSLSGQGAGNTEAFF. CDR3 in DNA: TGTGCCAGCAGTTTATCAGGTCAGGGGGCCGGGAACACTGAAGCTTTCTTT.